This paragraph reports one T cell receptor (beta chain). The antigen is not known. This entry is derived from a study of cytomegalovirus exposure and HLA in healthy donors. Notes on the study in general: Previously analyzed data showed that most TCR beta V segments were productive at a frequency of about 87% or about 30%. The likely explanation for a cluster of highly shared sequence variants was sequencing artifact. Several of the most significant clusters appeared linked to common viral pathogens, based on a later analysis. DRB1 showed the most TCR associations and HLA-C the fewest in a later analysis, as rates varied by HLA locus.

PCR employed 60 Vbeta and 13 Jbeta primers. The protocol was immunoSEQ multiplex PCR, while the TCRdb copy is restricted to in-frame clones and leaves out a portion. The table includes about 120,000 clones, roughly 15% detected once. The V end lost 10 bases, the J end lost 0 bases, and 10 bases lay between the germline ends. The CDR3 runs 13 residues. Germline loops: CDR1 SNHLY, CDR2 FYNNEI. The sequence derives from a woman aged 18 to 35 in good health and CMV-seronegative. The material sequenced was PBMCs. This rearrangement joins TRBV2 to TRBJ2-1, with D possibly TRBD2 on 6 matching bases. The CDR3 here is CANAEGSYNEQFF. CDR3 nucleotides: TGTGCCAATGCGGAGGGCTCCTACAATGAGCAGTTCTTC.